This is a list of T cell receptor beta chains from one sample in a study of shared clonotypes between healthy human individuals. Sequencing used immunoSEQ multiplex PCR; TCRdb keeps in-frame clones, though not all of them. The sample includes about 700,000 clones, around 92% of them seen just once. The sample taken for sequencing was naive CD8+ T cells sorted from blood. The origin of the receptors is a man aged 25-45 years in good health. The CDR3 runs from the conserved cysteine through the conserved F or W. A D gene is named only where the DNA matches it firmly. Some rows have no size entry. The others give once, few or many, or a class for an expanded clone.

CASSDPGRAGANVLTF TGTGCCAGCAGTGATCCAGGTCGGGCCGGGGCCAACGTCCTGACTTTC . TRBJ2-6 . TRBV2
CASSLEGNTEAFF TGTGCCAGCAGCCTAGAGGGGAACACTGAAGCTTTCTTT . TRBJ1-1 . TRBV27
CASSSRGQLSEKLFF TGTGCCAGCAGTTCCCGCGGACAGCTTTCTGAAAAACTGTTTTTT . TRBJ1-4 . TRBV28
CASSSWTGNTEAFF TGTGCCAGCAGTTCCTGGACAGGTAACACTGAAGCTTTCTTT . TRBJ1-1 TRBD1 TRBV28
CASRSGTGSTGELFF TGTGCCAGCAGGTCCGGGACAGGTTCCACCGGGGAGCTGTTTTTT . TRBJ2-2 TRBD1 TRBV7-8
CASSYSNLYEQYF TGTGCCAGCAGTTACTCGAACCTCTACGAGCAGTACTTC . TRBJ2-7 . TRBV6-5
CARVGLAGVRETQYF TGTGCCCGCGTTGGGCTAGCGGGAGTTCGAGAGACCCAGTACTTC . TRBJ2-5 TRBD2 TRBV27
CASSKLHAQGDRAYNEQFF TGTGCCAGCAGCAAGCTCCACGCTCAGGGGGACAGGGCCTACAATGAGCAGTTCTTC . TRBJ2-1 TRBD1 TRBV11-2
CASSLLGYTF TGTGCCAGCAGCTTGCTCGGCTACACCTTC once TRBJ1-2 . TRBV5-8
CASSAGGTEETQYF TGTGCCAGCAGCGCCGGGGGGACAGAAGAGACCCAGTACTTC . TRBJ2-5 . TRBV9
CASSMGQSGNTIYF TGTGCCAGCAGCATGGGACAGTCTGGAAACACCATATATTTT . TRBJ1-3 TRBD1 TRBV11-3